One T cell receptor beta chain is described in this entry. As yet, its antigen is unknown. The record originates from a study of graft-versus-host responses after intestinal transplantation. Turning to the study itself: Recipients obtained multivisceral, liver-intestinal, or isolated intestinal transplants. Anti-thymocyte globulin was used for induction in all recipients, who then took tacrolimus and steroids for roughly 3 years.

This CDR3 contains 16 residues. The trim removed 6 bases at V and 4 bases at J, leaving 9 bases unmatched. Germline V gene lookup returns CDR1 MDHEN and CDR2 SYDVKM. TCRdb's table, derived via immunoSEQ multiplex PCR, lists solely in-frame clones and lacks some. The sample records around 110,000 clones, roughly nine tenths being singletons. Regarding the study as a whole: GvH clones were identified in recipient marrow, with some first appearing in ileum or blood.

V is TRBV28 and J is TRBJ1-2; 12 nucleotides match TRBD1. The sequence was collected from a human donor who received an intestinal transplant. Material: unstimulated CD4+ T cells sorted from spleen or lymph node cells, obtained before intestinal transplant. The CDR3, as DNA: TGTGCCAGCAGGGTCGGGACAGGGGGCCCCATCTATGGCTACACCTTC. Encoded protein: CASRVGTGGPIYGYTF.